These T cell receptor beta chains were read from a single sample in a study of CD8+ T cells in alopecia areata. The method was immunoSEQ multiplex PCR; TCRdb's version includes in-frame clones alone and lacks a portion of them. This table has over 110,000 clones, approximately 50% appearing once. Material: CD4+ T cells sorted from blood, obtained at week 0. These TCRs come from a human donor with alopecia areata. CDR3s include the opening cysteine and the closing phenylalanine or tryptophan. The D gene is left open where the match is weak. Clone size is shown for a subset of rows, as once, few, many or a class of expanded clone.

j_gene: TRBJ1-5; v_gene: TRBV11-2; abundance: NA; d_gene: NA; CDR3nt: TGTGCCAGCAGCGGACAGCACAATCAGCCCCAGCATTTT; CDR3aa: CASSGQHNQPQHF
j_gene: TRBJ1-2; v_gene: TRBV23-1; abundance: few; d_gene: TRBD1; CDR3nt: TGCGCCTGGCTCCGGGACAGGGGAAACTATGGCTACACCTTC; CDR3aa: CAWLRDRGNYGYTF
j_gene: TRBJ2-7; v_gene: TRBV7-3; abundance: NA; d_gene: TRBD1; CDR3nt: TGTGCCAGCAGCAAGGGGGCCTCCTACGAGCAGTACTTC; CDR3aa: CASSKGASYEQYF
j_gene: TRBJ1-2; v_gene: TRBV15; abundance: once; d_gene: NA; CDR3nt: TGTGCCACCAGCAGAGATTTTTTTAGTGGACGACCACCGGGCTACACCTTC; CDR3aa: CATSRDFFSGRPPGYTF
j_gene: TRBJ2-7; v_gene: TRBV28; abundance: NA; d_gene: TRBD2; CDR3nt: TGTGCCAGCAGTTTACATCGAGCGGGGAGCGACGAGCAGTACTTC; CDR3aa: CASSLHRAGSDEQYF
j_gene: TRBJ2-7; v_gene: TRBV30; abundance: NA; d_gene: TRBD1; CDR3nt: TGTGCCTGCGCCGGGGACAGGGGGTTTCGCTACGAGCAGTACTTC; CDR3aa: CACAGDRGFRYEQYF
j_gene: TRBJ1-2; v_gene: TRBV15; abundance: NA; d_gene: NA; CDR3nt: TGTGCCACCAGCAGAGATCAGGGGGGCTACACCTTC; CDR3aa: CATSRDQGGYTF
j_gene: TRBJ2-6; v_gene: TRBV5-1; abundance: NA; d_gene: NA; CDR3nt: TGCGCCAGCAGCTTGGCAGGGGACGGGGCCAACGTCCTGACTTTC; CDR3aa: CASSLAGDGANVLTF
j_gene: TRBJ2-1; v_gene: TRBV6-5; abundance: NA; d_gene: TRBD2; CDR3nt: TGTGCCAGCTATTGGGCGGGAGGTAAGGCCAATGAGCAGTTCTTC; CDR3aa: CASYWAGGKANEQFF
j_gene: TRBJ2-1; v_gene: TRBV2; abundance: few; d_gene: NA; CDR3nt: TGTGCCAGCAGTGAACGGAGCGGTACCTACAATGAGCAGTTCTTC; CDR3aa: CASSERSGTYNEQFF
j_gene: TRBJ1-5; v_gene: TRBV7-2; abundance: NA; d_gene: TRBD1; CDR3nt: TGTGCCAGCAGCGCCGGGACAGGCTCCAATCAGCCCCAGCATTTT; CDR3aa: CASSAGTGSNQPQHF
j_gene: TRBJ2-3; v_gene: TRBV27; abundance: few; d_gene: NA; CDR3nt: TGTGCCAGCAGCCGCACAGATACGCAGTATTTT; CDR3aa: CASSRTDTQYF
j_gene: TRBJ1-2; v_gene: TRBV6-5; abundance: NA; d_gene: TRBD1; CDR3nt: TGTGCCAGCAGTATTACAGGGGCAGCTAACTATGGCTACACCTTC; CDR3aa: CASSITGAANYGYTF
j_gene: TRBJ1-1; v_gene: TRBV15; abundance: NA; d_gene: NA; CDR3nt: TGTGCCACCAGCATACTAAAGAACACTGAAGCTTTCTTT; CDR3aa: CATSILKNTEAFF
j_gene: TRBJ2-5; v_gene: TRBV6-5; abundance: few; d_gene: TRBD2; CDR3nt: TGTGCCAGCACCCCCGGCGGGAGGGAGACCCAGTACTTC; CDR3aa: CASTPGGRETQYF
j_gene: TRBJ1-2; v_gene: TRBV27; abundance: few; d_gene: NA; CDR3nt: TGTGCCAGCAGTCCTTCGTCAGTAGGTGGCTACACCTTC; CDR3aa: CASSPSSVGGYTF
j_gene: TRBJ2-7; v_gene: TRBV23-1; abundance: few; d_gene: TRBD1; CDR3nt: TGCGCCAGCAGTCAACCGGACGGGACAGACGAAGCCTACGAGCAGTACTTC; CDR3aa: CASSQPDGTDEAYEQYF
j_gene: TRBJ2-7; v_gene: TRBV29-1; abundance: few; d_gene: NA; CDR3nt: TGCAGCGTTGGGCAGGGAAACTACGAGCAGTACTTC; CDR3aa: CSVGQGNYEQYF
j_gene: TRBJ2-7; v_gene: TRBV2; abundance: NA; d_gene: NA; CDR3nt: TGTGCCAGCAGTTTGGGGGGGGCTACCAGCTACGAGCAGTACTTC; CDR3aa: CASSLGGATSYEQYF
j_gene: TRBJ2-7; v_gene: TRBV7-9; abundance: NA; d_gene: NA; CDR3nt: TGTGCCAGCAGCTTAAGGCCAGGGGATGGGGGCGAGCAGTACTTC; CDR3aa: CASSLRPGDGGEQYF
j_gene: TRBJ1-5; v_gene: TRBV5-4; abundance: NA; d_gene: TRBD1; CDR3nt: TGTGCCAGCAGCTTGGCTGGGGGGACAGGGGATCAGCCCCAGCATTTT; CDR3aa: CASSLAGGTGDQPQHF
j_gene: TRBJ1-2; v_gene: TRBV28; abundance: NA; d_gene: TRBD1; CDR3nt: TGCGCCAGCACCCAGTGGGGGAACAGGGGGTTTGGCTACACCTTC; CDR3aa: CASTQWGNRGFGYTF
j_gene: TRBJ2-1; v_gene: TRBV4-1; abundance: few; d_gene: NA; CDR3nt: TGCGCCAGCAGTCGTGTCGGGGATCTGTACAATGAGCAGTTCTTC; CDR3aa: CASSRVGDLYNEQFF
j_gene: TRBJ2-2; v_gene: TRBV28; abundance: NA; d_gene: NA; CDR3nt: TGTGCCAGCAACCTTAACGGGGAGGGGGGCTCCGGGGAGCTGTTTTTT; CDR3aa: CASNLNGEGGSGELFF
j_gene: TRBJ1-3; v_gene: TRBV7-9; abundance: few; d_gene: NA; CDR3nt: TGTGCCAGCTTGAAATTGGGGGAGTCGTCTGGAAACACCATATATTTT; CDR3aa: CASLKLGESSGNTIYF
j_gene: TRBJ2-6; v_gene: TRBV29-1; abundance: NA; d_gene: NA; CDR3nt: TGCAGCGTTCAAGGGGCATCTGGGGCCAACGTCCTGACTTTC; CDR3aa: CSVQGASGANVLTF
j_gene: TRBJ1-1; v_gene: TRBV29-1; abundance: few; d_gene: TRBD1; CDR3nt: TGCAGCGCCAAAACAGGGGACAGGCCGAACACTGAAGCTTTCTTT; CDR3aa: CSAKTGDRPNTEAFF
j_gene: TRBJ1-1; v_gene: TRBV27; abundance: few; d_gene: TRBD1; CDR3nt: TGTGCCAGCAGTTCACGCATAGGGCGGGACAGGGGTGCTGAAGCTTTCTTT; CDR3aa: CASSSRIGRDRGAEAFF
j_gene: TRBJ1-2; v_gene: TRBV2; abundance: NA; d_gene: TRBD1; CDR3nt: TGTGCCAGCAGCTCGACAGGGAACTATGGCTACACCTTC; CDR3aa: CASSSTGNYGYTF
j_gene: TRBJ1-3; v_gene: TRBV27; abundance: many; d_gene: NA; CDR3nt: TGTGCCAGCAGCCTCACTGGGGGGTTTGGAAACACCATATATTTT; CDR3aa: CASSLTGGFGNTIYF
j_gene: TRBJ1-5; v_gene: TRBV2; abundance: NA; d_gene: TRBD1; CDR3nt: TGTGCCAGCAGGCGGGACAGAACCAATCAGCCCCAGCATTTT; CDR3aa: CASRRDRTNQPQHF
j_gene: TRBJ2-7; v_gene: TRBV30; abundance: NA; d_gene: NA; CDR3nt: TGTGCCTGGTCCTCCAGCGAGGAGCAGTACTTC; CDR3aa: CAWSSSEEQYF
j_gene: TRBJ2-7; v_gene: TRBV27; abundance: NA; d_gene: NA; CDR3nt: TGTGCCAGCTCCGTCCAACCTGGCCAGAGCTTCTACGAGCAGTACTTC; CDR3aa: CASSVQPGQSFYEQYF
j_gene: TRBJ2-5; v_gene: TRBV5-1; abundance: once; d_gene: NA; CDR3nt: TGCGCCAGCAGCCTCCAAGAGACCCAGTACTTC; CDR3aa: CASSLQETQYF
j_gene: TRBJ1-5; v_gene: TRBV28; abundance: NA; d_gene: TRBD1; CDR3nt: TGTGCCAGCAGTGAGGGACAGGGGCATCAGCCCCAGCATTTT; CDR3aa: CASSEGQGHQPQHF
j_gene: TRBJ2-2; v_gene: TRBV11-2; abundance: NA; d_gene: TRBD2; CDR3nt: TGTGCCAGCAGCGCCCAATCGGGACTAAACACCGGGGAGCTGTTTTTT; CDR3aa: CASSAQSGLNTGELFF
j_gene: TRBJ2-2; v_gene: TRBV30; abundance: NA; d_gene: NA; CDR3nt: TGTGCCTGGGGGGAGCCACCCGGGGAGCTGTTTTTT; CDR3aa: CAWGEPPGELFF
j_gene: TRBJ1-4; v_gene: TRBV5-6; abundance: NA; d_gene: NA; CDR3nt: TGTGCCAGCAGCACCCAACAGTCGGGGGATGAAAAACTGTTTTTT; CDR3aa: CASSTQQSGDEKLFF
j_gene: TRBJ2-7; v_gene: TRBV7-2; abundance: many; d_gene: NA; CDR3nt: TGTGCCAGCAGACCAAGCAGACAAGAAGGGCAGTACTTC; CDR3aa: CASRPSRQEGQYF
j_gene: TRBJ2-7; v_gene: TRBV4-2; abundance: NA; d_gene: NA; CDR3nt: TGTGCCAGCAGCCAACAATCAACTTTTAGCGGATCCTACGAGCAGTACTTC; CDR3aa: CASSQQSTFSGSYEQYF
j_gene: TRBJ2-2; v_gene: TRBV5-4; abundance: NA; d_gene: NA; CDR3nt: TGTGCCAGCAGCTTAGATCAGACCGGGGAGCTGTTTTTT; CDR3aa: CASSLDQTGELFF
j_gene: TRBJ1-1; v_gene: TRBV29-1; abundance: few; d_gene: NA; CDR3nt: TGCAGCCCGCGGTTGAGGTTTCTGAACACTGAAGCTTTCTTT; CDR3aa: CSPRLRFLNTEAFF
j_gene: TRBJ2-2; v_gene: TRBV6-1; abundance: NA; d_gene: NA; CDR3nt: TGTGCCAGCAGTGGTCCGGGACGACCCGGGGAGCTGTTTTTT; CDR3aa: CASSGPGRPGELFF